The entry that follows covers one T cell receptor beta chain sequence. Antigen unknown. The data stem from a study of cytomegalovirus exposure and HLA in healthy donors. Notes on the study in general: The study labeled 180 or so TCR beta chains cytomegalovirus-associated. Versus the approximately 720-donor mean, an Asian-associated ancestry cluster reportedly showed fewer N-insertions in a later analysis.

The PCR employed 60 Vbeta primers together with 13 Jbeta primers. Some clones are missing from TCRdb's copy, which holds only in-frame ones; the method was immunoSEQ multiplex PCR. The sample shows tens of thousands of clones, nearly 80% of them seen only once. The V gene lost 5 bases and the J gene lost 4 bases, with 20 bases spanning the gap. The CDR3 has 16 residues. Looked up from germline, CDR1 is MNHNY and CDR2 is SVGAGI (reference sequence). Specimen: PBMCs. The receptor comes from a man aged 35 to 55 in good health and CMV-seronegative. The gene calls are TRBV6-6 and TRBJ1-2, with D possibly matching TRBD1 (6 bases). For the CDR3, the DNA is TGTGCCAGCAGTAGTAATGGACAGTTCTCCGGCTATGGCTACACCTTC. This encodes CASSSNGQFSGYGYTF.